Presented here are 2 T cell receptor beta chains from one specimen sequenced in a study of cytomegalovirus exposure and HLA in healthy donors. The PCR employed 60 Vbeta primers together with 13 Jbeta primers. Produced via immunoSEQ multiplex PCR; TCRdb's table is partial and in-frame only. Of 230,000 or so clones listed, around 90% are singletons. Specimen: PBMCs. Source of these receptors: a girl aged 2 to 10 in good health and CMV-seronegative.

The chain joins TRBV4-1 to TRBJ1-2, with D possibly TRBD1 on 6 matching bases. Germline V gene sequence: CDR1 MGHRA, CDR2 YSYEKL. The CDR3 is 17 residues long. The V end lost 0 bases, the J end lost 0 bases, and 14 bases lay between the germline ends. As DNA, the CDR3 is TGCGCCAGCAGCCAAGATATCGGACAGAATCCTAACTATGGCTACACCTTC. It yields the protein CASSQDIGQNPNYGYTF.

This chain uses TRBV6-5 with TRBJ2-5; D call uncertain. Germline V gives CDR1 MNHEY, CDR2 SVGAGI. V lost 5 bases to trimming and J lost 5 bases, with 9 bases between them. This CDR3 is 12 amino acids long. CDR3 sequence (DNA): TGTGCCAGCAGTCCCTCGCGGGAGACCCAGTACTTC. Protein: CASSPSRETQYF.